This TCR beta chain was captured in a study of shared clonotypes between healthy human individuals. Across the study: The study used three CD4 naive, three CD4 memory, two CD8 naive and one CD8 memory plate per donor.

Study-level points and caveats: Collection of samples was limited to blood; tissue repertoires likely differ. Rarefaction analysis demonstrated incomplete sorted-subset sequencing notwithstanding large depth.

As defined, naive CD8 cells were CD45RO-negative and positively selected for CCR7, with terminally differentiated effector memory CD45RA+ cells excluded. The donor population consisted of healthy HIV-negative adults with no recent acute infections or vaccinations. Germline V gene data show CDR1 as LNHDA and CDR2 as SQIVND (reference sequence). Deletions cut 3 bases from V and 9 bases from J, with 12 bases between. The CDR3 has 13 amino acids. Some clones are missing from TCRdb's copy, which holds only in-frame ones; the method was immunoSEQ multiplex PCR. Altogether around 2,000,000 clones are present, over 85% being singletons, with the ten largest covering roughly 1.1%. Points on this clone: Its antigen is still unknown.

The sequence derives from a man aged 18 to 29 in good health. Sequenced sample: naive CD8+ T cells sorted from blood. The chain couples TRBV19 to TRBJ2-1, with no clear D. The CDR3 DNA reads TGTGCCAGTAGTATCATGGAGAACGGTGAGCAGTTCTTC. It is translated as CASSIMENGEQFF.